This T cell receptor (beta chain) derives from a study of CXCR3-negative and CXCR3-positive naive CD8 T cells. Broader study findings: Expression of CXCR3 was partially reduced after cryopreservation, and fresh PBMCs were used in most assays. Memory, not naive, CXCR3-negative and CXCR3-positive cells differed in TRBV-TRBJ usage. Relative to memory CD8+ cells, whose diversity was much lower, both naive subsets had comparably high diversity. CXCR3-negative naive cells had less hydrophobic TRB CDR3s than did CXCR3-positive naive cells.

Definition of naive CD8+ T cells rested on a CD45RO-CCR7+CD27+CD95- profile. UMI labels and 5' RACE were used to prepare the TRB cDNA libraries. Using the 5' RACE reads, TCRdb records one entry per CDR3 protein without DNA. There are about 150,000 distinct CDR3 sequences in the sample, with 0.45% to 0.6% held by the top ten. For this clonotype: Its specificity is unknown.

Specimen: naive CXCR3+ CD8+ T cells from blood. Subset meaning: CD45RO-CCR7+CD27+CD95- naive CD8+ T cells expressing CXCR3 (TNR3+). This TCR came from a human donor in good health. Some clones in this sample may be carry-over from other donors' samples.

CDR3 loop: CASRLGLGGEQFF. This chain connects TRBV10-2 to TRBJ2-1; TCRdb selects TRBD1, and the lack of DNA leaves this call unchecked. The CDR3 is made up of 13 amino acids. Germline CDR1 and CDR2: WSHSY and SAAADI.